The T cell receptor (beta chain) under discussion was sequenced for a study of OX40 agonist ivuxolimab in advanced cancers. Produced via immunoSEQ multiplex PCR; TCRdb's table is partial and in-frame only. This table has some 67,000 clones, more than 70% appearing once. This specimen was CD4+ or CD8+ T cells sorted from blood, taken in a trial of the OX40 agonist ivuxolimab. This TCR was recovered from an adult with an advanced solid tumor such as melanoma, head and neck, liver or kidney cancer.

CDR3 nucleotide sequence: TGTGCCAGCACCAAAGGCGTAGAAGCAGAGACCCAGTACTTC. Protein product: CASTKGVEAETQYF. The rearrangement uses TRBV11-2 and TRBJ2-5, with D uncertain. Germline values: CDR1 SGHAT, CDR2 FQNNGV. The V end was cut by 7 bases, the J end by 4 bases, with 16 bases between. The CDR3 contains 14 residues.